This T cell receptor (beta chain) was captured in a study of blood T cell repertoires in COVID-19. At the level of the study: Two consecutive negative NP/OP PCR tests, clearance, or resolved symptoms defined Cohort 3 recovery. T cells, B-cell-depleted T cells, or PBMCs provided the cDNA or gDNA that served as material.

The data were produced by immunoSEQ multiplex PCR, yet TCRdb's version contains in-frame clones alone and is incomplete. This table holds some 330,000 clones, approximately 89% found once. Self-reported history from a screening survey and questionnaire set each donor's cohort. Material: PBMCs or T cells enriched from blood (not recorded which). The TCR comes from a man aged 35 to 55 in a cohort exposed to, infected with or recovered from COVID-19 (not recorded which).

The CDR3 loop reads CASRVVAGLYEQYF. In nucleotides, the CDR3 is TGCGCCAGCAGAGTTGTGGCGGGACTCTACGAGCAGTACTTC. The chain employs TRBV5-1 and TRBJ2-7; a possible D gene is TRBD2 (6 bases). The CDR3 runs to 14 residues. V was cut by 5 bases and J by 3 bases, with 15 bases left in between. CDR1 is SGHRS and CDR2 is YFSETQ in the germline V gene.